Below are 26 T cell receptor beta chains sequenced from a single sample in a study of blood T cell repertoires in COVID-19. Generated by immunoSEQ multiplex PCR, the TCRdb table keeps only in-frame clones and is missing some. The profile shows around 470,000 clones, about 90% of them singletons. The specimen sequenced was PBMCs or T cells enriched from blood (not recorded which). The receptors derive from a man younger than 35 who had recovered from COVID-19.

This clone was counted a single time. The chain combines TRBV27 with TRBJ1-2; 10 bases match TRBD1. The CDR3 totals 14 residues. Per the germline V gene, CDR1 is MNHEY and CDR2 is SMNVEV (reference sequence). J was trimmed by 6 bases and V by 4 bases; bases with no gene match: 5. The CDR3 here is CASSSTGGIHGYTF. The CDR3 region has the DNA TGTGCCAGCAGTTCGACAGGGGGCATCCATGGCTACACCTTC.

The chain uses TRBV13 and TRBJ1-2, with 10 positions matching TRBD1. J was trimmed by 5 bases and V by 5 bases; bases with no gene match: 8. Germline loops: CDR1 PRHDT, CDR2 FYEKMQ (reference sequence). CDR3 length equals 15 residues. The CDR3 DNA is TGTGCCAGCAGCCTGAGGACAGGGGGGTTATATGGCTACACCTTC. Protein: CASSLRTGGLYGYTF.

This clone was counted between two and nine times. The chain uses TRBV7-9 and TRBJ1-2; a possible D gene is TRBD1 (6 bases). CDR3 length equals 18 residues. The germline CDR1 and CDR2 sequences are SEHNR and FQNEAQ (reference sequence). V lost 5 bases and J lost 3, with 25 bases in between. The CDR3 bases are TGTGCCAGCAGCCCCCGAGGGGGTTTGTGGCAGCCTTACTATGGCTACACCTTC. Its protein is CASSPRGGLWQPYYGYTF.

The CDR3 DNA is TGCAGCGCGGCTGGGTCTTTCGGAGGTATGGCTTTCTTT. Residues: CSAAGSFGGMAFF. The chain carries TRBV29-1 and TRBJ1-1, with D uncertain. The V and J ends lost 7 bases and 11 bases respectively, with 23 bases between them. Germline V gene lookup returns CDR1 SQVTM and CDR2 ANQGSEA. CDR3 length: 13 residues.

The rearrangement uses TRBV3-1 (or the pseudogene TRBV3-2) and TRBJ1-6, with 10 positions matching TRBD1. The germline V gene has CDR1 LGHDT and CDR2 YNNKEL (reference sequence). The V and J ends lost 1 base and 12 bases, in that order; junction bases with no gene match: 3. CDR3 length: 14 amino acids. The CDR3 protein is CASSQVRTGGPLHF. The CDR3 nucleotides are TGTGCCAGCAGCCAAGTCAGGACAGGGGGACCCCTCCACTTT.

V and J are TRBV28 and TRBJ1-5; no definite D call. CDR1 MDHEN and CDR2 SYDVKM come from the germline V gene. The length of the CDR3 is 12 residues. V lost 6 bases and J lost 1, with 4 bases in between. The chain's CDR3 is CASSRSNQPQHF. The CDR3, as DNA: TGTGCCAGCAGCAGAAGCAATCAGCCCCAGCATTTT.

This chain links TRBV18 with TRBJ2-1; the match to TRBD2 covers 10 bases. The V gene's germline CDR1 is KGHSH and CDR2 LQKENI. The CDR3 runs 15 residues. The junction had 6 bases not matched to a gene; V was cut back by 7 bases and J by 3 bases. Here the CDR3 reads CASFRTSGGYNEQFF. The CDR3 DNA is TGTGCCAGCTTTCGGACTAGCGGAGGCTACAATGAGCAGTTCTTC. Drawing the rest from reference TRBV18 and TRBJ2-1, the complete variable domain is NAGVMQNPRHLVRRRGQEARLRCSPMKGHSHVYWYRQLPEEGLKFMVYLQKENIIDESGMPKERFSAEFPKEGPSILRIQQVVRGDSAAYFCASFRTSGGYNEQFFGPGTRLTVL.

V usage is TRBV4-1 and J usage is TRBJ1-1; D uncertain. V shed 0 bases and J shed 4 bases, with 6 bases lying between them. This CDR3 contains 13 residues. CDR1 and CDR2 (germline): MGHRA, YSYEKL. Here the CDR3 DNA reads TGCGCCAGCAGCCAAGATACAGTCACTGAAGCTTTCTTT. This sequence encodes CASSQDTVTEAFF.

This clone was seen a few times. This chain connects TRBV18 to TRBJ2-7; 11 nucleotides match TRBD2. The germline gives CDR1 KGHSH, CDR2 LQKENI. The CDR3 spans 15 residues. The junction had 4 bases not matched to a gene; V was cut back by 4 bases and J by 2 bases. The DNA for the CDR3 is TGTGCCAGCTCACAGACTAGCGGGGAGACCTACGAGCAGTACTTC. This codes for CASSQTSGETYEQYF. The full variable domain, completed using reference TRBV18 and TRBJ2-7, is NAGVMQNPRHLVRRRGQEARLRCSPMKGHSHVYWYRQLPEEGLKFMVYLQKENIIDESGMPKERFSAEFPKEGPSILRIQQVVRGDSAAYFCASSQTSGETYEQYFGPGTRLTVT.

For this clone: Other DNA sequences in the sample encode the same CDR3. The V gene is TRBV27, the J gene TRBJ1-1; D remains unclear. Germline lookup yields CDR1 MNHEY and CDR2 SMNVEV (reference sequence). The CDR3 length is 13 residues. Trimming pared 2 bases from V and 2 bases from J, leaving 6 bases between. The chain's CDR3 is CASSLGPNTEAFF. CDR3 nucleotide sequence: TGTGCCAGCAGTTTAGGGCCAAACACTGAAGCTTTCTTT.

This clone was detected once. A read error may account for a junction end that differs from germline. The chain employs TRBV19 and TRBJ1-1, with a possible D match to TRBD1 (5 bases). The germline CDR1 and CDR2 sequences are LNHDA and SQIVND (reference sequence). The CDR3 is 13 amino acids. In nucleotides, the CDR3 is TGTGCCACTAGTATGACGGGGGAGACTGAAGCTTTCTTT. The encoded protein is CATSMTGETEAFF.

The chain employs TRBV6-5 and TRBJ1-5; the D gene is possibly TRBD1 (6 bases). The CDR3 sequence is 15 residues long. Looked up from germline, CDR1 is MNHEY and CDR2 is SVGAGI. Trimming took off 0 bases at V and 2 bases at J, with 8 bases between the two ends. The CDR3 region has the DNA TGTGCCAGCAGTTACTCGGGGGCAGGCAATCAGCCCCAGCATTTT. It specifies CASSYSGAGNQPQHF.

V usage is TRBV15 and J usage is TRBJ1-6, with 7 bases fitting TRBD1. Germline CDR1 LNHNV, CDR2 YYDKDF (reference sequence). The CDR3 is made up of 17 amino acids. With V trimmed by 0 bases and J by 5 bases, 7 bases remained unmatched. This CDR3 is CATSRDWGQPHNSPLHF. The CDR3 bases are TGTGCCACCAGCAGAGATTGGGGACAGCCCCATAATTCACCCCTCCACTTT.

V and J are TRBV5-8 and TRBJ1-5, with 8 bases matching TRBD1. Trimming removed 4 bases from V and 0 bases from J; junction bases left unmatched: 12. The germline gives CDR1 SGHTS, CDR2 YDEGEE. The CDR3 contains 18 residues. CDR3 protein: CASSVTRGPRSSNQPQHF. CDR3 bases: TGTGCCAGCAGCGTGACCAGGGGGCCCCGGTCTAGCAATCAGCCCCAGCATTTT. Full variable domain (remainder filled in from reference TRBV5-8 and TRBJ1-5): EAGVTQSPTHLIKTRGQQATLRCSPISGHTSVYWYQQALGLGLQFLLWYDEGEERNRGNFPPRFSGRQFPNYSSELNVNALELEDSALYLCASSVTRGPRSSNQPQHFGDGTRLSIL.

This clone turned up a few times. For the CDR3, the DNA is TGTGCCAGCCCCTCCCCCCTGAACACTGAAGCTTTCTTT. Translated, it gives CASPSPLNTEAFF. V usage is TRBV28 and J usage is TRBJ1-1; no firm D call. Looked up from germline, CDR1 is MDHEN and CDR2 is SYDVKM. This CDR3 comprises 13 residues. The V end was cut by 8 bases, the J end by 0 bases, with 10 bases between.

The chain recombines TRBV9 with TRBJ2-1; D gene uncertain. With 0 bases removed from V and 7 bases from J, the gap between germline ends came to 14 bases. Germline V gene sequence: CDR1 SGDLS, CDR2 YYNGEE. The CDR3 spans 15 residues. This chain's CDR3 is CASSVAGSGKNEQFF. Here the CDR3 DNA reads TGTGCCAGCAGCGTAGCTGGTTCAGGTAAGAATGAGCAGTTCTTC. Supplemented by reference TRBV9 and TRBJ2-1, the full variable domain reads DSGVTQTPKHLITATGQRVTLRCSPRSGDLSVYWYQQSLDQGLQFLIQYYNGEERAKGNILERFSAQQFPDLHSELNLSSLELGDSALYFCASSVAGSGKNEQFFGPGTRLTVL.

The chain is built from TRBV28 and TRBJ1-2, with D possibly TRBD1 on 6 matching bases. The germline V gene encodes CDR1 MDHEN and CDR2 SYDVKM. The CDR3 runs to 14 residues. V was pared by 4 bases and J by 5 bases, with 14 bases between. The CDR3 DNA follows: TGTGCCAGCAGTTCCAGGGGCCCCCCATATGGCTACACCTTC. Its translation is CASSSRGPPYGYTF.

The V and J genes are TRBV4-1 and TRBJ2-7; TRBD2 matches at 8 bases. The CDR3 extends over 15 amino acids. Germline assignment: CDR1 MGHRA and CDR2 YSYEKL. The junction had 6 bases not matched to a gene; V was cut back by 4 bases and J by 1 base. The CDR3 protein is CASSRQSGGSYEQYF. DNA for the CDR3: TGCGCCAGCAGCCGCCAAAGCGGGGGATCCTACGAGCAGTACTTC.

The chain has TRBV15 and TRBJ2-3; TRBD1 matches at 9 bases. The CDR3 is 17 amino acids. CDR1 is LNHNV and CDR2 is YYDKDF in the germline V gene (reference sequence). V gave up 0 bases and J gave up 4 bases; unmatched junction bases: 8. The CDR3 sequence is CATSRDRWDRVADTQYF. The CDR3 DNA is TGTGCCACCAGCAGAGATCGGTGGGACAGGGTTGCAGATACGCAGTATTTT.

This clone was recorded only once. This sequence joins TRBV7-3 and TRBJ2-1; the D gene is possibly TRBD1 (5 bases). V was clipped by 5 bases and J by 11 bases, with 22 bases between them. Looked up from germline, CDR1 is SGHTA and CDR2 is FQGTGA. This CDR3 is built from 15 residues. The CDR3 here is CASSAETGPFEKQFF. For the CDR3, the DNA is TGTGCCAGCAGCGCCGAAACAGGACCGTTCGAGAAGCAGTTCTTC.

The rearrangement joins TRBV7-9 to TRBJ2-5; 7 bases fit TRBD1. V was pared by 1 base and J by 1 base, with 9 bases of the junction left unmatched. Looked up from germline, CDR1 is SEHNR and CDR2 is FQNEAQ (reference sequence). This CDR3 contains 17 residues. Here the CDR3 reads CASSLDGPGGPQETQYF. The CDR3 DNA reads TGTGCCAGCAGCTTAGACGGCCCAGGGGGTCCCCAAGAGACCCAGTACTTC.

V is TRBV5-6 and J is TRBJ2-2; D is unclear. V lost 0 bases to trimming and J lost 4 bases, with 13 bases between them. Germline loops: CDR1 SGHDT, CDR2 YYEEEE. CDR3 length: 16 residues. This CDR3 reads CASSLGSLSGTGELFF. DNA for the CDR3: TGTGCCAGCAGCTTGGGGTCACTGTCAGGCACCGGGGAGCTGTTTTTT.

The chain links TRBV23-1 to TRBJ1-5; no clear D. TRBV23-1 is classed as an ORF, of uncertain function. The CDR3 consists of 12 residues. Trimming cost V 3 bases and J 3 bases, with 3 bases left between them. The CDR3: CASSHYNQPQHF. The DNA of the CDR3 is TGCGCCAGCAGTCATTACAATCAGCCCCAGCATTTT.

The chain joins TRBV7-9 to TRBJ1-3; possibly TRBD1 for D (5 bases). V lost 8 bases and J 1 base, leaving 12 bases between the germline ends. This CDR3 contains 14 residues. The germline gives CDR1 SEHNR, CDR2 FQNEAQ (reference sequence). The CDR3 region has the DNA TGTGCCAGCCGGGGGGGAGTATCTGGAAACACCATATATTTT. This sequence encodes CASRGGVSGNTIYF.

The V and J genes are TRBV6-5 and TRBJ2-1; perhaps TRBD1 as D (6 bases). The V end lost 0 bases, the J end lost 3 bases, and 9 bases lay between the germline ends. The CDR3 sequence is 15 residues long. CDR1 MNHEY and CDR2 SVGAGI come from the germline V gene. The CDR3 DNA follows: TGTGCCAGCAGTTACTCCAGGGGATTCTACAATGAGCAGTTCTTC. It codes for CASSYSRGFYNEQFF.

The chain joins TRBV30 to TRBJ2-4; 7 nucleotides match TRBD2. The CDR3 totals 17 residues. Germline CDR1 and CDR2: GTSNPN and SVGIG (reference sequence). The V segment lost 2 bases and the J segment 0 bases; nucleotides outside the gene matches: 10. The CDR3 DNA is TGTGCCTGGAGTCTGGCGGGAGTAGCTCTAGCCAAAAACATTCAGTACTTC. As protein: CAWSLAGVALAKNIQYF.